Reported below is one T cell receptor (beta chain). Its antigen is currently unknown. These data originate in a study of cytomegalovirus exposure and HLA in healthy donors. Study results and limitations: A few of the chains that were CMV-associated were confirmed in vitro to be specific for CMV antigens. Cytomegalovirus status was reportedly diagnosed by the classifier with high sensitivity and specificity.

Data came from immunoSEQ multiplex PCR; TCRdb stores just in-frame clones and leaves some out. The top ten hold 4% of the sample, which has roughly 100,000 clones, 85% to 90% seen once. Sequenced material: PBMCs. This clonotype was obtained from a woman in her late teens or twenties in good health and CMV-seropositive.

The CDR3 region is CASSRDRVNTEAFF. The DNA of the CDR3 is TGTGCCAGCTCGAGGGACAGGGTTAACACTGAAGCTTTCTTT. The V call is TRBV18, the J call TRBJ1-1; 9 nucleotides align to TRBD1. V lost 6 bases, J lost 2 bases, and 4 bases stayed unmatched. Germline CDR1 KGHSH, CDR2 LQKENI. The CDR3 covers 14 residues.